The clone carrying this T cell receptor (beta chain) occurred many times. Its specificity is unknown. These data belong to a study of T-cell reconstitution after alpha-beta-depleted transplantation in children. Overall study results and limits: Surviving recipient T cells and intrathymic progenitors accounted for some patients' high TCRbeta diversity at day 60.

Preparation of the TCRbeta library involved a method that used unique molecular identifiers. Using its own MiXCR run on the PCR reads, TCRdb lists one record per CDR3 protein. In the table there are about 460,000 distinct CDR3 sequences, about 10% of which are singletons. This sample comprised PBMCs, mostly from graft donor cells, obtained 180 days after TCRalphabeta/CD19-depleted stem cell transplant. The receptor comes from a female patient between 2 and 15 years old who had a stem cell transplant for aplastic anemia, so the T cells may come from the graft donor.

CDR3 sequence: CSAGRYNEKLFF. The CDR3 DNA follows: TGCAGCGCCGGGAGGTACAATGAAAAACTGTTTTTT. V gene TRBV29-1 combines with J gene TRBJ1-4; D unresolved. CDR3 length: 12 residues. CDR1 SQVTM and CDR2 ANQGSEA come from the germline V gene. Trimming took 7 bases from V and 5 from J, leaving 11 bases between them. Looking up the rest from reference TRBV29-1 and TRBJ1-4 gives the full variable domain: SAVISQKPSRDICQRGTSLTIQCQVDSQVTMMFWYRQQPGQSLTLIATANQGSEATYESGFVIDKFPISRPNLTFSTLTVSNMSPEDSSIYLCSAGRYNEKLFFGSGTQLSVL.